This TCR beta chain is from a study of cytomegalovirus exposure and HLA in healthy donors. Findings and limits, study-wide: It emerged from a later analysis that several of the most significant clusters appeared to be linked to common viral pathogens.

With respect to this clone: Antigen specificity is unknown.

The PCR was carried out with 60 Vbeta primers and 13 Jbeta primers. The method was immunoSEQ multiplex PCR; TCRdb's version includes in-frame clones alone and lacks a portion of them. The table lists roughly 180,000 clones, 79% of them singletons. The TCR originated in a girl aged 10-17 years in good health and CMV-seropositive. Input material: PBMCs.

The CDR3 reads CASSPDTPFGTDTQYF. The CDR3 DNA sequence: TGCGCCAGCAGCCCGGACACTCCGTTCGGTACAGATACGCAGTATTTT. The chain carries TRBV5-1 and TRBJ2-3, with D possibly matching TRBD1 (5 bases). This CDR3 has 16 residues. V was cut by 4 bases and J by 3 bases, with 18 bases left in between. In germline, CDR1 is SGHRS, CDR2 YFSETQ.